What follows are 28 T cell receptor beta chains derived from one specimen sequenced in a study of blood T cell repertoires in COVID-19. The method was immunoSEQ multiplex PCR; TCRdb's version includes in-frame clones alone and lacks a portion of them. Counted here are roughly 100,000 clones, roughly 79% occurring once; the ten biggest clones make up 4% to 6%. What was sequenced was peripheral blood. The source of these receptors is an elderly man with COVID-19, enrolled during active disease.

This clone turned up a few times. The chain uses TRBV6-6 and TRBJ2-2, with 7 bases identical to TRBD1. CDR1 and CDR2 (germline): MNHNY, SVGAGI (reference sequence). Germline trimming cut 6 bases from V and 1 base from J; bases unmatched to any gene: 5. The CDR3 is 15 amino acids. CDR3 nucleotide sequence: TGTGCCAGCAGGGGACAGATACTGAACACCGGGGAGCTGTTTTTT. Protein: CASRGQILNTGELFF.

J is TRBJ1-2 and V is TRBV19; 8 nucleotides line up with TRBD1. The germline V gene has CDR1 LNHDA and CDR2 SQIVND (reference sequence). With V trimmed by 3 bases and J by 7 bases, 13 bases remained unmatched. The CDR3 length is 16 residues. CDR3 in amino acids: CASSINLSGGYGGYTF. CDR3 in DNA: TGTGCCAGTAGTATTAACTTGTCAGGGGGCTACGGTGGCTACACCTTC. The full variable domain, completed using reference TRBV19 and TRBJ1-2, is DGGITQSPKYLFRKEGQNVTLSCEQNLNHDAMYWYRQDPGQGLRLIYYSQIVNDFQKGDIAEGYSVSREKKESFPLTVTSAQKNPTAFYLCASSINLSGGYGGYTFGSGTRLTVV.

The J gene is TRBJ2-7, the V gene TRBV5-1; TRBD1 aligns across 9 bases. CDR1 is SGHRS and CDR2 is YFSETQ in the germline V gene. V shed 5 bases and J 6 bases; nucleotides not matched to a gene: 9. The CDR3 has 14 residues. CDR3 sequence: CASRLDRGPSEQYF. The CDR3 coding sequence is TGCGCCAGCAGGCTGGACAGGGGCCCCTCCGAGCAGTACTTC. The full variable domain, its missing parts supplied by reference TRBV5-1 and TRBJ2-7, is KAGVTQTPRYLIKTRGQQVTLSCSPISGHRSVSWYQQTPGQGLQFLFEYFSETQRNKGNFPGRFSGRQFSNSRSEMNVSTLELGDSALYLCASRLDRGPSEQYFGPGTRLTVT.

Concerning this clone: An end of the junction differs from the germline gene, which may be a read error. The CDR3 bases are TGTGCCAGCAGCTTGCAACAGGGCTACCAGGAGACCCAGTACTTC. Its translation is CASSLQQGYQETQYF. V is TRBV7-6 and J is TRBJ2-5, with D perhaps TRBD1 (6 bases). CDR1 and CDR2 from the germline V gene are SGHVS and FNYEAQ. This CDR3 is built from 15 residues.

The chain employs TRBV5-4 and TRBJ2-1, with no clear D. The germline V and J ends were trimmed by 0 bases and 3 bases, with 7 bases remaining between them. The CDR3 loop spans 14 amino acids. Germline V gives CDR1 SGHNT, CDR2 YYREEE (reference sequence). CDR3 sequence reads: CASSLVGNYNEQFF. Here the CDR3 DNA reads TGTGCCAGCAGCTTGGTTGGCAACTACAATGAGCAGTTCTTC.

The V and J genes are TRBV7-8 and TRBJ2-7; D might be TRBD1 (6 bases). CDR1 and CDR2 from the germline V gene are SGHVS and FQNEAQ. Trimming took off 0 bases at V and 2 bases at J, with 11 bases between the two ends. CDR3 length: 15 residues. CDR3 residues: CASSLAARGTYEQYF. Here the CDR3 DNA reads TGTGCCAGCAGCTTAGCTGCCAGGGGTACCTACGAGCAGTACTTC. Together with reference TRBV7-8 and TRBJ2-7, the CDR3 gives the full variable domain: GAGVSQSPRYKVAKRGQDVALRCDPISGHVSLFWYQQALGQGPEFLTYFQNEAQLDKSGLPSDRFFAERPEGSVSTLKIQRTQQEDSAVYLCASSLAARGTYEQYFGPGTRLTVT.

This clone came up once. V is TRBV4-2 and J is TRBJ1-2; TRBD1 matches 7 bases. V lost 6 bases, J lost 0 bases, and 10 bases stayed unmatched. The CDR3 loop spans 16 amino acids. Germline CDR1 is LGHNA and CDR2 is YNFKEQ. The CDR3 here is CASRTNTGATNYGYTF. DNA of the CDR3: TGTGCCAGCAGAACCAATACAGGGGCCACTAACTATGGCTACACCTTC.

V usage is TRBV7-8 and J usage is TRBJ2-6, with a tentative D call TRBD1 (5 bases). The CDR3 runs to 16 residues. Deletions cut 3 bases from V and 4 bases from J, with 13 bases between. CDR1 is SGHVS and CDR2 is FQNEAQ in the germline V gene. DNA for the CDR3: TGTGCCAGCAGCTTCGCCAGGGCAGCCGGGGCCAACGTCCTGACTTTC. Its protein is CASSFARAAGANVLTF.

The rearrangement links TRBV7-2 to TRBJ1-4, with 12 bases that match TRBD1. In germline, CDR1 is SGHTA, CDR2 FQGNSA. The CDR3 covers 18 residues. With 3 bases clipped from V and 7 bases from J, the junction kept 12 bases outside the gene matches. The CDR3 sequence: CASSLTPGQGAGGEKLFF. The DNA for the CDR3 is TGTGCCAGCAGCTTGACCCCGGGACAGGGGGCAGGGGGTGAAAAACTGTTTTTT.

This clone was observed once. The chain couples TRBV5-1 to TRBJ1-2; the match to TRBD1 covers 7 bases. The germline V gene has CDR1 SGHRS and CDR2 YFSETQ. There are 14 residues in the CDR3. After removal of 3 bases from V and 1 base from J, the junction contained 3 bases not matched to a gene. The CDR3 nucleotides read TGCGCCAGCAGCTGGGACAGATTTAACTATGGCTACACCTTC. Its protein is CASSWDRFNYGYTF.

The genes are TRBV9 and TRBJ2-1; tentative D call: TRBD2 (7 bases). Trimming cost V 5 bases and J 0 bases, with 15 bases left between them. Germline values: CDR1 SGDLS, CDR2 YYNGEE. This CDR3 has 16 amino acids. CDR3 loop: CASSGGGATSYNEQFF. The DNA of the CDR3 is TGTGCCAGCAGTGGAGGGGGGGCCACCTCCTACAATGAGCAGTTCTTC.

CDR3 region: CASSIRDSPNYGYTF. For the CDR3, the DNA is TGTGCCAGCAGCATCCGGGACAGCCCTAACTATGGCTACACCTTC. This chain joins TRBV3-1 (or the pseudogene TRBV3-2) and TRBJ1-2, with TRBD1 matching over 7 bases. The germline gives CDR1 LGHDT, CDR2 YNNKEL (reference sequence). V lost 5 bases to trimming and J lost 0 bases; unmatched junction nucleotides: 6. The CDR3 is made up of 15 amino acids.

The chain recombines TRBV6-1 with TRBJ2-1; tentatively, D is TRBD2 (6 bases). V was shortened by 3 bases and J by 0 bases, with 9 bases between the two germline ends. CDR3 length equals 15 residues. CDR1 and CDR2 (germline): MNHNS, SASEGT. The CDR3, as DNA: TGTGCCAGCAGTGAGGAGGGCCGCTCCTACAATGAGCAGTTCTTC. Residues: CASSEEGRSYNEQFF.

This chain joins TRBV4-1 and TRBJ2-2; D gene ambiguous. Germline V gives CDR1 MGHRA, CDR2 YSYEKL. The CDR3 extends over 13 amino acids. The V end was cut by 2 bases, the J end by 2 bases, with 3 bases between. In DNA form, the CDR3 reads TGCGCCAGCAGCCAAACTAACACCGGGGAGCTGTTTTTT. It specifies CASSQTNTGELFF.

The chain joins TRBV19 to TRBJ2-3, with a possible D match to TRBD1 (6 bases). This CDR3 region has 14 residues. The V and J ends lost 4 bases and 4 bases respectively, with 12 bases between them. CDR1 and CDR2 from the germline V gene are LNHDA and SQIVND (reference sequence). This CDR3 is CASSTAGAADTQYF. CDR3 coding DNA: TGTGCCAGTAGTACGGCAGGGGCCGCAGATACGCAGTATTTT. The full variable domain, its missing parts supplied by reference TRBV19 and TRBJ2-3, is DGGITQSPKYLFRKEGQNVTLSCEQNLNHDAMYWYRQDPGQGLRLIYYSQIVNDFQKGDIAEGYSVSREKKESFPLTVTSAQKNPTAFYLCASSTAGAADTQYFGPGTRLTVL.

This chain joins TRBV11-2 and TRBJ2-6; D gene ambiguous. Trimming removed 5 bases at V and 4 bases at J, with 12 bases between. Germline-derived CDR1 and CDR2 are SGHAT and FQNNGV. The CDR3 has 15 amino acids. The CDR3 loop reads CASSPIAAGANVLTF. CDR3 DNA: TGTGCCAGCAGCCCGATAGCTGCCGGGGCCAACGTCCTGACTTTC.

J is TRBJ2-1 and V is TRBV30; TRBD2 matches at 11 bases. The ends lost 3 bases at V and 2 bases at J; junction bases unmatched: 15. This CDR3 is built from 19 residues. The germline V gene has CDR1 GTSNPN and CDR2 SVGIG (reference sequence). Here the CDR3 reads CAWSGPAGGTSGTYNEQFF. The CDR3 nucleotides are TGTGCCTGGAGCGGTCCAGCCGGAGGGACTAGCGGAACCTACAATGAGCAGTTCTTC.

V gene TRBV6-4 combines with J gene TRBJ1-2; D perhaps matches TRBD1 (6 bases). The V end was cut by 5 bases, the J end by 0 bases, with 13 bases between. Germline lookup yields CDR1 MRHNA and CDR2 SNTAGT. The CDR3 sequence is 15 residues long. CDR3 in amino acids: CASSPDRTSNYGYTF. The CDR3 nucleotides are TGTGCCAGCAGTCCGGACAGAACCTCTAACTATGGCTACACCTTC.

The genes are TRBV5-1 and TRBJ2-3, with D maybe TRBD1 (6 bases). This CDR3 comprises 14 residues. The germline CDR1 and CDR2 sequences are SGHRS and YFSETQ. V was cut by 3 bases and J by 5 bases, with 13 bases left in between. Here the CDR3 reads CASSSQGIGDTQYF. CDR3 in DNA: TGCGCCAGCAGCTCCCAGGGGATCGGAGATACGCAGTATTTT.

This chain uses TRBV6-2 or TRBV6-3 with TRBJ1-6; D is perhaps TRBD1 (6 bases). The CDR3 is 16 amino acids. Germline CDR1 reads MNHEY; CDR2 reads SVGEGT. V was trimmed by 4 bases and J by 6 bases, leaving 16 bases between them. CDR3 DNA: TGTGCCAGCAGTTCTTCAGCAGGGGCCGGTAATTCACCCCTCCACTTT. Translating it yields CASSSSAGAGNSPLHF.

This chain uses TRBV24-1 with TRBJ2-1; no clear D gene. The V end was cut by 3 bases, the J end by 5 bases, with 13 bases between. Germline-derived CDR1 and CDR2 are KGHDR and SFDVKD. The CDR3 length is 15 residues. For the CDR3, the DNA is TGTGCCACCAGTGATCGTAGGATACGGGACAATGAGCAGTTCTTC. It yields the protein CATSDRRIRDNEQFF.

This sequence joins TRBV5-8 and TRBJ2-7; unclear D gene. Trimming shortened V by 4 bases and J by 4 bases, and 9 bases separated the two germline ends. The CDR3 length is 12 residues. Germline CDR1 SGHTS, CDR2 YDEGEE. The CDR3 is CASSPRGYEQYF. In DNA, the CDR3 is TGTGCCAGCAGCCCCAGAGGTTACGAGCAGTACTTC.

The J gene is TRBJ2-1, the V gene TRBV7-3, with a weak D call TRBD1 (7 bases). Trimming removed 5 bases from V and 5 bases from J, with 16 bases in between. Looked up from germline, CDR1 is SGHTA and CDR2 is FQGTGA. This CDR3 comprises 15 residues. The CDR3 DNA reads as TGTGCCAGCAGCCGTGGGCAGGGGGGCCACAATGAGCAGTTCTTC. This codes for CASSRGQGGHNEQFF.

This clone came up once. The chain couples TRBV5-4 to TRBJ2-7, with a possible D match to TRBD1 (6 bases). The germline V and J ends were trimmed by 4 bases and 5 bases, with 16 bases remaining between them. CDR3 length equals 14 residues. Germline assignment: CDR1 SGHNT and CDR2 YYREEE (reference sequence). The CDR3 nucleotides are TGTGCCAGCAGCCCGCAGGGGAGTAGGAACGAGCAGTACTTC. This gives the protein CASSPQGSRNEQYF.

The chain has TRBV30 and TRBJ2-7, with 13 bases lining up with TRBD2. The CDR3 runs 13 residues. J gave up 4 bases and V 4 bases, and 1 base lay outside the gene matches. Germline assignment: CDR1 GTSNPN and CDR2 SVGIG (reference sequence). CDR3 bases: TGTGCCTGGACACTAGCGGGAGGGTACGAGCAGTACTTC. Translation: CAWTLAGGYEQYF.

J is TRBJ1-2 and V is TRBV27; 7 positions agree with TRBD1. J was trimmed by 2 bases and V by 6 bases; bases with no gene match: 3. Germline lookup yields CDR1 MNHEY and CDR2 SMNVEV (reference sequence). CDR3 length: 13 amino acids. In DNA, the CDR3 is TGTGCCAGCAGAAGGGACAGCAACTATGGCTACACCTTC. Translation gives CASRRDSNYGYTF.

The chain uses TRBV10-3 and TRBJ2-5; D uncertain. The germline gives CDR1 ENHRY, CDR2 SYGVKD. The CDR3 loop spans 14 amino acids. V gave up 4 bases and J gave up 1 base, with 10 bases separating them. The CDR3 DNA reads TGTGCCATCAGTGCAGATAGGAGCCAAGAGACCCAGTACTTC. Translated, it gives CAISADRSQETQYF.

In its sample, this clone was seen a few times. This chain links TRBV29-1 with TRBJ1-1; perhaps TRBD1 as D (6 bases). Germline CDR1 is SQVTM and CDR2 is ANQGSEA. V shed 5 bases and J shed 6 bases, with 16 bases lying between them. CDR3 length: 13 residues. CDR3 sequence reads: CSVYLQGKAEAFF. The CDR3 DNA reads TGCAGCGTTTACCTGCAGGGGAAAGCTGAAGCTTTCTTT. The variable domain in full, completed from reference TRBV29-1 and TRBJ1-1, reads SAVISQKPSRDICQRGTSLTIQCQVDSQVTMMFWYRQQPGQSLTLIATANQGSEATYESGFVIDKFPISRPNLTFSTLTVSNMSPEDSSIYLCSVYLQGKAEAFFGQGTRLTVV.